These 10 T cell receptor beta chains came from one sample sequenced in a study of Ad26.COV2.S vaccination and SARS-CoV-2 variants. Specified treatment: over 15 received Ad26.COV2.S at low or high dose, single or two shots; roughly five received placebo; per-sample allocation not given. Day 63 after the first vaccine or placebo injection was the time point for sampling. Profiled with immunoSEQ multiplex PCR; TCRdb holds only in-frame clones, not every one. The sample carries some 370,000 clones, roughly 80% recorded once. The source material was peripheral blood, sampled in a trial of Ad26.COV2.S vaccine versus placebo. These receptors all stem from a person aged 18 to 65 who received the Ad26.COV2.S COVID-19 vaccine or a placebo.

The gene calls are TRBV4-1 and TRBJ1-1; D gene unclear. The CDR3 is made up of 18 amino acids. V lost 0 bases and J 4 bases, leaving 21 bases between the germline ends. Per germline, CDR1 MGHRA and CDR2 YSYEKL. CDR3 in DNA: TGCGCCAGCAGCCAAGATCATAGGGATAGCGGGTTCGGCACTGAAGCTTTCTTT. Protein product: CASSQDHRDSGFGTEAFF.

The CDR3 DNA is TGTGCCAGCAGCCGCCCAGACAGGGCGAAGAACTATGGCTACACCTTC. Translation: CASSRPDRAKNYGYTF. The V gene is TRBV5-4, the J gene TRBJ1-2, with 7 bases matching TRBD1. CDR3 length: 16 residues. Per germline, CDR1 SGHNT and CDR2 YYREEE (reference sequence). V was clipped by 4 bases and J by 2 bases; unmatched bases: 11.

This rearrangement joins TRBV5-6 to TRBJ2-7; TRBD2 might be the D (6 bases). The length of the CDR3 is 15 residues. CDR1 is SGHDT and CDR2 is YYEEEE in the germline V gene. Trimming pared 5 bases from V and 4 bases from J, leaving 19 bases between. This chain's CDR3 is CASSGLGGVSYEQYF. The CDR3 coding sequence is TGTGCCAGCAGTGGGCTGGGCGGGGTAAGTTACGAGCAGTACTTC. The variable domain in full, with the rest retrieved from reference TRBV5-6 and TRBJ2-7, is DAGVTQSPTHLIKTRGQQVTLRCSPKSGHDTVSWYQQALGQGPQFIFQYYEEEERQRGNFPDRFSGHQFPNYSSELNVNALLLGDSALYLCASSGLGGVSYEQYFGPGTRLTVT.

This sequence joins TRBV27 and TRBJ1-5; D gene ambiguous. V lost 6 bases and J lost 2, with 14 bases in between. Germline V gene data show CDR1 as MNHEY and CDR2 as SMNVEV (reference sequence). This CDR3 is built from 15 residues. This chain's CDR3 is CASSSGVRGNQPQHF. The DNA for the CDR3 is TGTGCCAGCAGCTCCGGTGTCCGCGGCAATCAGCCCCAGCATTTT.

The V gene is TRBV11-3, the J gene TRBJ1-3; no definite D call. The V end was cut by 5 bases, the J end by 4 bases, with 12 bases between. This CDR3 is 14 amino acids long. Looked up from germline, CDR1 is SGHNT and CDR2 is YENEEA. CDR3 in amino acids: CASSEGSSGNTIYF. The CDR3 bases are TGTGCCAGCAGCGAAGGCAGCTCCGGAAACACCATATATTTT.

The rearrangement joins TRBV11-3 to TRBJ2-7; no firm D call. The CDR3 runs to 12 residues. Germline V gene sequence: CDR1 SGHNT, CDR2 YENEEA. The ends were cut back, 5 bases at V and 3 bases at J, with 8 bases in the middle. The CDR3 nucleotides are TGTGCCAGCAGCGCCGTACACTACGAGCAGTACTTC. It is translated as CASSAVHYEQYF.

The V gene is TRBV5-4, the J gene TRBJ1-2, with unresolved D. Germline CDR1 SGHNT, CDR2 YYREEE (reference sequence). The CDR3 is made up of 13 amino acids. V gave up 0 bases and J gave up 4 bases, with 7 bases separating them. The CDR3 here is CASSLAPGYGYTF. In DNA, the CDR3 is TGTGCCAGCAGCTTGGCCCCCGGCTATGGCTACACCTTC.

The chain is built from TRBV7-2 and TRBJ2-1; the match to TRBD2 covers 11 bases. The CDR3 loop spans 15 amino acids. CDR1 is SGHTA and CDR2 is FQGNSA in the germline V gene. The ends lost 4 bases at V and 8 bases at J; junction bases unmatched: 7. The CDR3 DNA reads as TGTGCCAGCAGCTCCCGACTAGCGGGGTACCATGAGCAGTTCTTC. Protein sequence: CASSSRLAGYHEQFF.

This clone has ten or more counts. The chain carries TRBV11-3 and TRBJ2-7; D may match TRBD1 or TRBD2 (6 bases each). Germline CDR1 and CDR2: SGHNT and YENEEA. The CDR3 loop spans 14 amino acids. Trimming stripped 5 bases from V and 3 bases from J, with 14 bases between. CDR3 protein: CASSPPGALYEQYF. The CDR3 DNA reads TGTGCCAGCAGCCCCCCGGGGGCTCTCTACGAGCAGTACTTC.

V is TRBV5-6 and J is TRBJ1-1; D is unresolved. The CDR3 has 13 amino acids. V was shortened by 3 bases and J by 3 bases, with 9 bases between the two germline ends. Germline V CDR1 and CDR2: SGHDT, YYEEEE. CDR3 amino acids: CASSSDAHTEAFF. CDR3 nucleotides: TGTGCCAGCAGCTCGGACGCACACACTGAAGCTTTCTTT. Drawing the rest from reference TRBV5-6 and TRBJ1-1, the complete variable domain is DAGVTQSPTHLIKTRGQQVTLRCSPKSGHDTVSWYQQALGQGPQFIFQYYEEEERQRGNFPDRFSGHQFPNYSSELNVNALLLGDSALYLCASSSDAHTEAFFGQGTRLTVV.